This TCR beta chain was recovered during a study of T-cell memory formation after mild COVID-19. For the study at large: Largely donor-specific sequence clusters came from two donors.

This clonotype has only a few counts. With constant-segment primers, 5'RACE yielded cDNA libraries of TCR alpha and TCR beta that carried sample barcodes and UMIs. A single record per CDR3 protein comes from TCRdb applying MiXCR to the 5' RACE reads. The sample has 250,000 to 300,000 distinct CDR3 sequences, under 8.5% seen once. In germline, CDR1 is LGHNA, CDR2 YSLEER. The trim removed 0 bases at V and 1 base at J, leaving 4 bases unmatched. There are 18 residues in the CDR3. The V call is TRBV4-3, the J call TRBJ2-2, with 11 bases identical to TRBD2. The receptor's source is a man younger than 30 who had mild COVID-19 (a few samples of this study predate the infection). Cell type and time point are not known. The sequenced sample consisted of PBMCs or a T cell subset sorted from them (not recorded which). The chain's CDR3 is CASSQERLAGGNTGELFF. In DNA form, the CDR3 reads TGCGCCAGCAGCCAAGAGAGGCTAGCGGGGGGGAACACCGGGGAGCTGTTTTTT.